This is a list of T cell receptor beta chains from one sample in a study of blood T cell repertoires in COVID-19. TCRdb's table, derived via immunoSEQ multiplex PCR, lists solely in-frame clones and lacks some. The sample includes approximately 250,000 clones, approximately 80% seen only once; the top ten take roughly 8.6%. Sequences were obtained from peripheral blood. These receptor sequences come from a human donor in a cohort sampled during active COVID-19. Both conserved end residues are part of each CDR3. Each record gives: CDR3 protein, CDR3 DNA, V gene, clone size, J gene, D gene. The D gene is left open where the match is weak. A clone size is listed for some rows: how often the clone was seen (once, few, many), or a class if it is expanded.

CSVAPGTHEQYF	TGCAGCGTTGCCCCGGGAACCCACGAGCAGTACTTC	TRBV29-1	NA	TRBJ2-7	NA
CASSQGLGYEQYF	TGCGCCAGCAGCCAGGGACTAGGCTACGAGCAGTACTTC	TRBV4-1	NA	TRBJ2-7	TRBD2
CASKLDIAYEQYF	TGTGCCAGCAAATTGGACATTGCCTACGAGCAGTACTTC	TRBV2	NA	TRBJ2-7	NA
CASRRRGNTEAFF	TGTGCCAGCCGACGTCGAGGGAACACTGAAGCTTTCTTT	TRBV2	NA	TRBJ1-1	NA
CASSVPGQRLVEAFF	TGTGCCAGCAGCGTACCGGGACAGCGGCTGGTGGAAGCTTTCTTT	TRBV28	NA	TRBJ1-1	TRBD1
CASSDSWDSPLHGYTF	TGTGCCAGTAGCGATTCGTGGGACAGCCCCCTCCATGGCTACACCTTC	TRBV19	NA	TRBJ1-2	TRBD1
CAISARGGEDTQYF	TGTGCCATCAGTGCTAGGGGGGGGGAAGATACGCAGTATTTT	TRBV10-3	NA	TRBJ2-3	NA
CASVTAPGGHGYTF	TGTGCCAGCGTCACCGCCCCAGGGGGCCATGGCTACACCTTC	TRBV28	NA	TRBJ1-2	TRBD1
CASSPTRGLATYNEQFF	TGCGCCAGCAGCCCCACCCGGGGACTAGCGACCTACAATGAGCAGTTCTTC	TRBV5-1	NA	TRBJ2-1	TRBD2
CAIGRPPGGSEAFF	TGTGCCATCGGCCGCCCCCCGGGGGGCAGTGAAGCTTTCTTT	TRBV10-3	few	TRBJ1-1	NA
CASSRGGVYNEQFF	TGTGCCAGTAGCCGGGGCGGGGTATACAATGAGCAGTTCTTC	TRBV19	NA	TRBJ2-1	NA
CASSLGGQGDQPQHF	TGTGCCAGCAGCCTAGGAGGACAGGGTGATCAGCCCCAGCATTTT	TRBV28	NA	TRBJ1-5	TRBD1
CASSSQTGRSGNTIYF	TGTGCCAGCAGCTCCCAGACAGGGAGGTCCGGAAACACCATATATTTT	TRBV5-4	NA	TRBJ1-3	TRBD1
CARSRRTEAFF	TGTGCTAGGTCTCGGAGAACTGAAGCTTTCTTT	TRBV12-5	few	TRBJ1-1	NA
CASSDIGGVPGRVYEQYF	TGTGCCAGCAGTGACATCGGGGGGGTTCCTGGGCGGGTCTACGAGCAGTACTTC	TRBV6-1	NA	TRBJ2-7	TRBD2
CASSRTLAGGQETQYF	TGCGCCAGCAGCCGGACACTAGCGGGGGGTCAAGAGACCCAGTACTTC	TRBV5-1	NA	TRBJ2-5	TRBD2
CASSLSDRVKLFF	TGTGCCAGCAGCCTGTCGGACAGGGTTAAACTGTTTTTT	TRBV5-6	NA	TRBJ1-4	TRBD1
CASSLGDTGYQETQYF	TGCGCCAGCAGCTTGGGGGACACAGGGTATCAAGAGACCCAGTACTTC	TRBV5-1	NA	TRBJ2-5	NA
CSVAGGGMNQPQHF	TGCAGCGTCGCGGGTGGTGGAATGAATCAGCCCCAGCATTTT	TRBV29-1	NA	TRBJ1-5	NA
CASSLVGMRAGNTIYF	TGCGCCAGCAGCTTGGTCGGTATGAGGGCTGGAAACACCATATATTTT	TRBV5-1	NA	TRBJ1-3	NA
CASRLLTNGYTF	TGTGCCAGCAGGCTCCTAACGAATGGCTACACCTTC	TRBV7-9	NA	TRBJ1-2	NA
CASSPWTSGGVDTQYF	TGCGCCAGCAGCCCCTGGACTAGCGGGGGGGTAGATACGCAGTATTTT	TRBV5-1	few	TRBJ2-3	TRBD2
CAISPLTGNYGYTF	TGTGCCATCAGCCCCTTGACAGGGAACTATGGCTACACCTTC	TRBV10-3	NA	TRBJ1-2	TRBD1
CASSRRTGIGTDTQYF	TGCGCCAGCAGCCGTAGGACAGGGATAGGAACAGATACGCAGTATTTT	TRBV5-1	NA	TRBJ2-3	TRBD1
CASSQELGQGSLYGYTF	TGTGCCAGCAGCCAAGAGTTGGGACAGGGATCTCTCTATGGCTACACCTTC	TRBV14	many	TRBJ1-2	TRBD1
CASSDWIRQGRETQYF	TGTGCCAGCAGCGATTGGATAAGACAGGGACGGGAGACCCAGTACTTC	TRBV11-2	NA	TRBJ2-5	TRBD1
CATSRDRRGGLGANVLTF	TGTGCCACCAGCAGAGATAGGCGGGGGGGCCTCGGGGCCAACGTCCTGACTTTC	TRBV15	NA	TRBJ2-6	TRBD2
CASSLPPGELFF	TGTGCCAGCAGTTTACCTCCCGGGGAGCTGTTTTTT	TRBV12-3/TRBV12-4	NA	TRBJ2-2	NA
CASSVDGQLNTEAFF	TGTGCCAGCAGCGTAGACGGACAGCTGAACACTGAAGCTTTCTTT	TRBV9	once	TRBJ1-1	NA
CASRVRGASGTDTQYF	TGTGCCAGCCGTGTCCGGGGGGCTAGCGGGACTGATACGCAGTATTTT	TRBV3-1/TRBV3-2	NA	TRBJ2-3	TRBD2
CASSPRAGVITGELFF	TGTGCCAGCAGCCCGAGGGCGGGAGTCATCACCGGGGAGCTGTTTTTT	TRBV7-2	NA	TRBJ2-2	TRBD2
CASSLFLRVGFTGELFF	TGTGCCAGCAGTTTATTCTTACGGGTTGGGTTCACCGGGGAGCTGTTTTTT	TRBV28	NA	TRBJ2-2	NA
CASSRTFSGEGGYTF	TGTGCCAGCAGCCGGACATTTTCAGGGGAGGGCGGCTACACCTTC	TRBV3-1/TRBV3-2	NA	TRBJ1-2	NA
CASSLGGTGEETQYF	TGTGCCAGCAGCTTAGGGGGGACAGGGGAAGAGACCCAGTACTTC	TRBV28	NA	TRBJ2-5	TRBD1
CASSEDRDRGYTF	TGTGCCAGCAGCGAAGACAGGGATCGCGGCTACACCTTC	TRBV6-1	NA	TRBJ1-2	TRBD1
CASSQALQGAYNEQFF	TGCGCCAGCAGCCAAGCTCTCCAGGGGGCCTACAATGAGCAGTTCTTC	TRBV4-3	NA	TRBJ2-1	TRBD1
CASSPNSGNTEAFF	TGTGCCAGCTCACCCAACAGTGGGAACACTGAAGCTTTCTTT	TRBV18	once	TRBJ1-1	NA
CASSYPPGQNTEAFF	TGTGCCAGCAGTTACCCCCCGGGACAAAACACTGAAGCTTTCTTT	TRBV6-2/TRBV6-3	NA	TRBJ1-1	NA
CASSLSQGDYGYTF	TGTGCCAGCTCACTAAGTCAGGGTGACTATGGCTACACCTTC	TRBV18	NA	TRBJ1-2	NA
CASSSWTATTDTQYF	TGTGCCAGCAGTTCATGGACAGCTACCACAGATACGCAGTATTTT	TRBV27	NA	TRBJ2-3	NA
CASRRTGGSPLHF	TGTGCCAGCAGGCGGACAGGGGGATCACCCCTCCACTTT	TRBV2	NA	TRBJ1-6	TRBD1
CASSLVEGSTGELFF	TGCGCCAGCAGCTTGGTGGAGGGGAGCACCGGGGAGCTGTTTTTT	TRBV5-1	once	TRBJ2-2	NA
CASSVVQNTGELFF	TGTGCCAGCAGCGTAGTACAGAACACCGGGGAGCTGTTTTTT	TRBV9	NA	TRBJ2-2	NA
CASSLITTRSGNTIYF	TGTGCCAGCAGCTTGATCACCACACGCTCTGGAAACACCATATATTTT	TRBV13	once	TRBJ1-3	NA
CASSQGSAGGPLNEQFF	TGCGCCAGCAGCCAAGGTTCAGCGGGAGGGCCTCTGAATGAGCAGTTCTTC	TRBV4-1	NA	TRBJ2-1	TRBD2
CASSVVTSDTGELFF	TGTGCCAGCAGCGTAGTCACTAGCGACACCGGGGAGCTGTTTTTT	TRBV9	NA	TRBJ2-2	TRBD2
CASYRTLNYGYTF	TGCGCCAGCTATAGGACACTTAACTATGGCTACACCTTC	TRBV5-1	NA	TRBJ1-2	NA
CASSQGAGNYGYTF	TGTGCCAGCTCACAGGGGGCGGGCAACTATGGCTACACCTTC	TRBV18	NA	TRBJ1-2	TRBD1
CASSYSGLGRYNEQFF	TGTGCCAGCAGTTACTCTGGTTTGGGGAGATACAATGAGCAGTTCTTC	TRBV6-2/TRBV6-3	NA	TRBJ2-1	NA